This T cell receptor beta chain was retrieved from a study of blood T cells in healthy people across ages. Study observations and caveats: Estimated diversity across one million T cells was deemed an underestimate. A roughly linear age-dependent decrease characterized TCR beta diversity per million T cells.

The CDR3 is 16 residues long. The V and J ends lost 4 bases and 1 base, in that order; junction bases with no gene match: 5. Germline CDR1 is KGHDR and CDR2 is SFDVKD. Combining a sample-barcoded 5' primer with a J-beta primer mix, a second PCR ran for roughly 6 to 12 cycles. A single record per CDR3 protein comes from TCRdb applying MiXCR to the 5' RACE reads. The data show about 570,000 distinct CDR3 sequences, with approximately 25% seen just once and approximately 17% held by the top ten. About this clonotype itself: Its matching antigen is unknown.

Peripheral blood was drawn, roughly 10 milliliters per donor. The TCR was taken from a woman aged 65 to 85 in good health. The chain has TRBV24-1 and TRBJ2-5; TRBD1 aligns across 10 bases. Sequencing was performed on blood. This CDR3 reads CATSDPGQGLQETQYF. CDR3 in DNA: TGTGCCACCAGTGACCCGGGACAGGGGCTCCAAGAGACCCAGTACTTC.